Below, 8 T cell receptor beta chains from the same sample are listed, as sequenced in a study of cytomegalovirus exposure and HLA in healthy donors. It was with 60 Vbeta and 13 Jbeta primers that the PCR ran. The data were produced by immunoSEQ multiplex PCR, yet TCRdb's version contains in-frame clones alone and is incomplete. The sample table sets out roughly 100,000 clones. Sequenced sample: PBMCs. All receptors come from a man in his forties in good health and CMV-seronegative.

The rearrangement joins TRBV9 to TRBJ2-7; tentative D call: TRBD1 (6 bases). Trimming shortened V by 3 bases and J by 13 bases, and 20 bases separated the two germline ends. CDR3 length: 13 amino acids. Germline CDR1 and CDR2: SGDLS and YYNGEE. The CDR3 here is CASSGHPRDTQYF. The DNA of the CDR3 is TGTGCCAGCAGCGGACATCCCCGGGACACGCAATACTTC. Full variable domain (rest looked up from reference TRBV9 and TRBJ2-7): DSGVTQTPKHLITATGQRVTLRCSPRSGDLSVYWYQQSLDQGLQFLIQYYNGEERAKGNILERFSAQQFPDLHSELNLSSLELGDSALYFCASSGHPRDTQYFGPGTRLTVT.

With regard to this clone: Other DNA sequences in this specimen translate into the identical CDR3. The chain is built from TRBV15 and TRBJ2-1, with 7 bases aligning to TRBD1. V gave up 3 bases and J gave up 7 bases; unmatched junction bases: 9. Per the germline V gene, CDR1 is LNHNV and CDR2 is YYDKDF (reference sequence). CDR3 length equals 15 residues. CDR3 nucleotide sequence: TGTGCCACCAGCAGGGATGACAGGGTGGCAAATGAGCAGTTCTTC. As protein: CATSRDDRVANEQFF. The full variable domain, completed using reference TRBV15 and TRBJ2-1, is DAMVIQNPRYQVTQFGKPVTLSCSQTLNHNVMYWYQQKSSQAPKLLFHYYDKDFNNEADTPDNFQSRRPNTSFCFLDIRSPGLGDTAMYLCATSRDDRVANEQFFGPGTRLTVL.

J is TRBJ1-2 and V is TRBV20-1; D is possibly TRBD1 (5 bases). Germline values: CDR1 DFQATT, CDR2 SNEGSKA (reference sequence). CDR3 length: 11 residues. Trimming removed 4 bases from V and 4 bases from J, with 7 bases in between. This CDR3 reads CSATGLYGYTF. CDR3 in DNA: TGCAGTGCTACAGGGCTCTATGGCTACACCTTC.

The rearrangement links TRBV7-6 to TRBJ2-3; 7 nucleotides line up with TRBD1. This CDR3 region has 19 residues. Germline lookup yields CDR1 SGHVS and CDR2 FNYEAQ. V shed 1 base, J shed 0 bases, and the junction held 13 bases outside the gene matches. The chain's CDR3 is CASSLGSRDRLISTDTQYF. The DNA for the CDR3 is TGTGCCAGCAGCTTAGGGTCTCGGGACAGATTGATTAGCACAGATACGCAGTATTTT.

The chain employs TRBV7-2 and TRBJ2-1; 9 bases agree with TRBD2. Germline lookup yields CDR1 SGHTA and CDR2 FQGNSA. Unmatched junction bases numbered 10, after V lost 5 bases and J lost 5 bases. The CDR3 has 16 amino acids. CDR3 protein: CASSIDLAGPDNEQFF. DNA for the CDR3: TGTGCCAGCAGCATTGATCTAGCGGGGCCTGACAATGAGCAGTTCTTC.

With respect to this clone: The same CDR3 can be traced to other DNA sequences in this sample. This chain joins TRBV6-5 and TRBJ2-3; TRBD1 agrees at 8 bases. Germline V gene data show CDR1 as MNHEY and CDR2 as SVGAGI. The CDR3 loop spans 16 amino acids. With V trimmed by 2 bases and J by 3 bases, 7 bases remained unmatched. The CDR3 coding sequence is TGTGCCAGCAGTTACGGGGGGCAGGGGGCAACAGATACGCAGTATTTT. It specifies CASSYGGQGATDTQYF.

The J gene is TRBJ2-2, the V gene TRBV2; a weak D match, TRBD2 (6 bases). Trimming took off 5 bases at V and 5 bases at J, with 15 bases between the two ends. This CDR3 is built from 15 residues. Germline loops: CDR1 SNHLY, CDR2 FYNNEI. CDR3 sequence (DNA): TGTGCCAGCAGTACGACTAGGACTAAAACCGGGGAGCTGTTTTTT. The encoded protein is CASSTTRTKTGELFF. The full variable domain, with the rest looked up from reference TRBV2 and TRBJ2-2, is EPEVTQTPSHQVTQMGQEVILRCVPISNHLYFYWYRQILGQKVEFLVSFYNNEISEKSEIFDDQFSVERPDGSNFTLKIRSTKLEDSAMYFCASSTTRTKTGELFFGEGSRLTVL.

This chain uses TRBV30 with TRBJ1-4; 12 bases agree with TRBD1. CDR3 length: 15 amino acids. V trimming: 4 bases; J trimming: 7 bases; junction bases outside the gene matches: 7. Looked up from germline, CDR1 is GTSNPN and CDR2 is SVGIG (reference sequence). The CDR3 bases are TGTGCCTGGAAGGGACAGGGGGCGGTCGGTGAAAAACTGTTTTTT. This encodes CAWKGQGAVGEKLFF. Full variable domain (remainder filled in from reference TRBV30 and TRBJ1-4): SQTIHQWPATLVQPVGSPLSLECTVEGTSNPNLYWYRQAAGRGLQLLFYSVGIGQISSEVPQNLSASRPQDRQFILSSKKLLLSDSGFYLCAWKGQGAVGEKLFFGSGTQLSVL.